What follows is one T cell receptor beta chain and its context. The record originates from a study of T cell changes during pregnancy in multiple sclerosis. The data were produced by immunoSEQ multiplex PCR, yet TCRdb's version contains in-frame clones alone and is incomplete. The table shows 70,000 to 80,000 clones, with just over 90% occurring only once. The germline V and J ends were trimmed by 2 bases and 5 bases, with 11 bases remaining between them. The length of the CDR3 is 15 residues. Germline loops: CDR1 SGHRS, CDR2 YFSETQ. The TCR was taken from a female donor with multiple sclerosis, enrolled in a pregnancy study. This sequence joins TRBV5-1 and TRBJ1-6; D not resolved. The specimen comprised CD4+ T cells from peripheral blood mononuclear cells, sampled before pregnancy. CDR3 bases: TGCGCCAGCAGCTTCGGAGGACGGCATAATTCACCCCTCCACTTT. Encoded protein: CASSFGGRHNSPLHF.